This entry lists 15 T cell receptor beta chains sequenced from one sample in a study of shared T cell receptors in the human thymus (dated by TCRdb to 2020 to 2022). Receptor libraries were prepared by the immunoSEQ multiplex PCR assay. TCRdb took this table from immuneACCESS and kept in-frame rearrangements with V and J called. Such tables lack part of the clones; where checked against another copy, unresolved V genes explain under half of the gap, and the rest is unexplained. The sample yields 700,000 to 750,000 clones; over 75% were counted once. The biggest ten clones account for more than 0.008% of the sample. The sample also formed part of further work on human thymus T cells.

The sequencing sample was made of thymocytes. All receptors derive from a girl under two years old with a congenital heart defect. Donor details come from another sample of the same person, matched by shared clones.

V gene TRBV5-1 combines with J gene TRBJ1-4; D remains ambiguous. The germline CDR1 and CDR2 sequences are SGHRS and YFSETQ. This CDR3 is built from 15 residues. The germline V and J ends were trimmed by 0 bases and 8 bases, with 14 bases remaining between them. The CDR3 DNA reads as TGCGCCAGCAGCTTGGCCGGGGAACAATGGGAAAAACTGTTTTTT. Its protein product is CASSLAGEQWEKLFF.

The J gene is TRBJ1-1, the V gene TRBV28; maybe TRBD1 (5 bases). Trimming stripped 5 bases from V and 1 base from J, with 14 bases between. The CDR3 runs 15 residues. The germline gives CDR1 MDHEN, CDR2 SYDVKM. The CDR3 DNA reads as TGTGCCAGCAGTCCGGGTGGGGGGTGGAACACTGAAGCTTTCTTT. Translation gives CASSPGGGWNTEAFF.

This chain joins TRBV2 and TRBJ2-7; D unclear. Between the trimmed V and J ends, which lost 5 bases and 3 bases, there was a span of 23 bases. Germline-derived CDR1 and CDR2 are SNHLY and FYNNEI. The CDR3 covers 17 residues. CDR3 DNA sequence: TGTGCCAGCAGTCTGAAACTTCCCGGGTGCGGCCACTACGAGCAGTACTTC. Translating gives CASSLKLPGCGHYEQYF.

CDR3 loop: CASSLTTWTGEDGYTF. The CDR3 nucleotides are TGTGCCAGCAGCTTAACTACTTGGACAGGGGAGGATGGCTACACCTTC. This chain connects TRBV7-2 to TRBJ1-2; TRBD1 agrees at 9 bases. The germline V gene encodes CDR1 SGHTA and CDR2 FQGNSA. V was pared by 2 bases and J by 6 bases, with 10 bases of the junction left unmatched. The CDR3 runs 16 residues. The whole variable domain, remainder taken from reference TRBV7-2 and TRBJ1-2, is GAGVSQSPSNKVTEKGKDVELRCDPISGHTALYWYRQSLGQGLEFLIYFQGNSAPDKSGLPSDRFSAERTGGSVSTLTIQRTQQEDSAVYLCASSLTTWTGEDGYTFGSGTRLTVV.

The chain is built from TRBV7-2 and TRBJ1-1; TRBD1 matches at 7 bases. The CDR3 consists of 15 residues. Germline lookup yields CDR1 SGHTA and CDR2 FQGNSA. Trimming took 3 bases from V and 1 from J; bases not matched to a gene: 5. CDR3 nucleotide sequence: TGTGCCAGCAGCTTTGACAGGGCTGGGAACACTGAAGCTTTCTTT. This gives the protein CASSFDRAGNTEAFF.

The genes are TRBV27 and TRBJ2-3; 8 bases match TRBD1. The V gene end was trimmed by 8 bases and the J gene end by 2 bases; junction bases not matched to a gene: 9. The CDR3 loop spans 15 amino acids. Germline assignment: CDR1 MNHEY and CDR2 SMNVEV (reference sequence). CDR3 coding DNA: TGTGCCAGCCGGTTTATCAGGGGGCCCACAGATACGCAGTATTTT. Translating gives CASRFIRGPTDTQYF.

This clone was recorded once. V and J are TRBV7-2 and TRBJ1-3, with D unresolved. The CDR3 runs to 16 residues. The V end was cut by 1 base, the J end by 0 bases, with 10 bases between. The germline V gene encodes CDR1 SGHTA and CDR2 FQGNSA. CDR3: CASSLGGRGSGNTIYF. In DNA form, the CDR3 reads TGTGCCAGCAGCTTAGGTGGGAGAGGCTCTGGAAACACCATATATTTT.

This chain uses TRBV6-5 with TRBJ1-1; TRBD1 might be the D (5 bases). Trimming took 5 bases from V and 1 from J, leaving 14 bases between them. The CDR3 extends over 15 amino acids. The V gene's germline CDR1 is MNHEY and CDR2 SVGAGI. CDR3 amino acids: CASSASGTQNTEAFF. Here the CDR3 DNA reads TGTGCCAGCAGTGCCTCAGGGACTCAGAACACTGAAGCTTTCTTT.

The V and J genes are TRBV5-1 and TRBJ1-3; TRBD1 matches at 8 bases. The CDR3 length is 17 residues. J lost 0 bases, V lost 8 bases, and 13 bases had no gene match. CDR1 is SGHRS and CDR2 is YFSETQ in the germline V gene. Here the CDR3 reads CARLGQVGDISGNTIYF. CDR3 DNA sequence: TGCGCCAGGTTGGGACAGGTGGGGGATATCTCTGGAAACACCATATATTTT.

As DNA, the CDR3 is TGTGCCAGCAGCCCATCTGGGCACCTCGAGCAGTACTTC. Its translation is CASSPSGHLEQYF. This rearrangement joins TRBV7-6 to TRBJ2-7; D is undetermined. CDR1 is SGHVS, CDR2 FNYEAQ, per germline. CDR3 size: 13 residues. Trimming pared 5 bases from V and 6 bases from J, leaving 14 bases between.

The V and J genes are TRBV7-9 and TRBJ1-4; no reliable D call. The CDR3 has 13 residues. The ends were cut back, 5 bases at V and 13 bases at J, with 17 bases in the middle. Germline V gene lookup returns CDR1 SEHNR and CDR2 FQNEAQ (reference sequence). The CDR3 DNA reads as TGTGCCAGCAGCATCGGACCCGTCGGGAGACTGTTTTTT. Encoded protein: CASSIGPVGRLFF.

V usage is TRBV11-2 and J usage is TRBJ1-1; the D gene is possibly TRBD1 (5 bases). Between the trimmed V and J ends, which lost 2 bases and 6 bases, there was a span of 16 bases. The CDR3 runs to 15 residues. Germline loops: CDR1 SGHAT, CDR2 FQNNGV. The CDR3 DNA follows: TGTGCCAGCAGCTTACCCGGCAGGGCCCCCGCTGAAGCTTTCTTT. It specifies CASSLPGRAPAEAFF.

The chain carries TRBV5-4 and TRBJ1-1; 7 nucleotides line up with TRBD1. This CDR3 comprises 16 residues. With V trimmed by 4 bases and J by 5 bases, 14 bases remained unmatched. Germline V CDR1 and CDR2: SGHNT, YYREEE (reference sequence). Written as DNA, the CDR3 is TGTGCCAGCAGCCCATCACAGGGGAGTAGGGCAACTGAAGCTTTCTTT. Its translation is CASSPSQGSRATEAFF. The full variable domain, in which reference TRBV5-4 and TRBJ1-1 provide the parts outside the CDR3, is ETGVTQSPTHLIKTRGQQVTLRCSSQSGHNTVSWYQQALGQGPQFIFQYYREEENGRGNFPPRFSGLQFPNYSSELNVNALELDDSALYLCASSPSQGSRATEAFFGQGTRLTVV.

The chain uses TRBV9 and TRBJ2-1, with a tentative D call TRBD2 (6 bases). Trimming left V 5 bases short and J 0 bases short, with 9 bases between. The CDR3 has 14 amino acids. Germline CDR1 SGDLS, CDR2 YYNGEE. Here the CDR3 DNA reads TGTGCCAGCAGTTCGACTAGCTCCTACAATGAGCAGTTCTTC. It codes for CASSSTSSYNEQFF.

This clone was counted a few times. The chain combines TRBV4-1 with TRBJ2-1; TRBD1 agrees at 12 bases. Trimming took 4 bases from V and 6 from J; bases not matched to a gene: 10. Looked up from germline, CDR1 is MGHRA and CDR2 is YSYEKL. The CDR3 covers 17 residues. The CDR3 DNA reads as TGCGCCAGCAGCCTATGTCTCCGGGACAGGGGGCCCAATGAGCAGTTCTTC. This translates into CASSLCLRDRGPNEQFF.